This TCR beta chain was sequenced during a study of shared clonotypes between healthy human individuals. Study overall: Donors were two women and three men aged 18 to 49.

Into CD45RA+ naive and CD45RA-negative memory subsets, the CD4+ cells were split. Trimming removed 1 base from V and 3 bases from J, with 8 bases in between. The CDR3 contains 13 residues. CDR1 GTSNPN and CDR2 SVGIG come from the germline V gene (reference sequence). Using immunoSEQ multiplex PCR, the repertoire was profiled, and TCRdb retains in-frame clones only, with some absent. This sample has over a million clones, with approximately 98% found just once. A word on this clone: Its specificity is unknown. The identical CDR3 is also encoded by other nucleotide sequences in the sample.

General study findings and limits: In this cohort, only blood was sampled, and tissue repertoires likely differ. Richness estimates generally favored naive over memory subsets.

The chain links TRBV30 to TRBJ2-3; a possible D gene is TRBD2 (5 bases). Sequenced material: naive CD4+ T cells sorted from blood. Subset given: CD45RA+ positively selected. The TCR sequence derives from a man between 25 and 39 years old in good health. CDR3 nucleotides: TGTGCCTGGAGTGGCGGAGGTACAGATACGCAGTATTTT. Its protein product is CAWSGGGTDTQYF.